This T cell receptor beta chain was captured by sequencing in a study of T-cell reconstitution after alpha-beta-depleted transplantation in children. This clonotype came up many times. Its antigen remains unidentified. For TCRbeta, the library was prepared with unique molecular identifiers. Each CDR3 protein gets one entry after TCRdb re-called the PCR reads with MiXCR. The sample has under 300,000 distinct CDR3 sequences; more than 9% are singletons. Regarding the study as a whole: Reportedly, roughly two months post-transplant, alpha-beta T cells arose from several hundred expanded graft clones. A year post-transplant, T-cell counts and diversity derived mostly from newly produced T cells. Day-60 TCRbeta diversity that was high in some patients was derived from surviving recipient T cells and thymic progenitors.

This CDR3 is built from 15 residues. Germline V CDR1 and CDR2: SGHRS, YFSETQ. V was pared by 0 bases and J by 6 bases, with 14 bases between. The sequenced sample was peripheral blood, obtained 180 days after TCRalphabeta/CD19-depleted stem cell transplant. The J gene is TRBJ2-3, the V gene TRBV5-1; D not certain. This receptor was taken from a male patient aged 2-10 years who had a stem cell transplant for chronic granulomatous disease, so the T cells may come from the graft donor. The CDR3 protein is CASSLAVVGSDTQYF. The CDR3 coding sequence is TGCGCCAGCAGCTTGGCCGTCGTCGGCTCTGATACGCAGTATTTT. The variable domain in full, with the rest retrieved from reference TRBV5-1 and TRBJ2-3, is KAGVTQTPRYLIKTRGQQVTLSCSPISGHRSVSWYQQTPGQGLQFLFEYFSETQRNKGNFPGRFSGRQFSNSRSEMNVSTLELGDSALYLCASSLAVVGSDTQYFGPGTRLTVL.